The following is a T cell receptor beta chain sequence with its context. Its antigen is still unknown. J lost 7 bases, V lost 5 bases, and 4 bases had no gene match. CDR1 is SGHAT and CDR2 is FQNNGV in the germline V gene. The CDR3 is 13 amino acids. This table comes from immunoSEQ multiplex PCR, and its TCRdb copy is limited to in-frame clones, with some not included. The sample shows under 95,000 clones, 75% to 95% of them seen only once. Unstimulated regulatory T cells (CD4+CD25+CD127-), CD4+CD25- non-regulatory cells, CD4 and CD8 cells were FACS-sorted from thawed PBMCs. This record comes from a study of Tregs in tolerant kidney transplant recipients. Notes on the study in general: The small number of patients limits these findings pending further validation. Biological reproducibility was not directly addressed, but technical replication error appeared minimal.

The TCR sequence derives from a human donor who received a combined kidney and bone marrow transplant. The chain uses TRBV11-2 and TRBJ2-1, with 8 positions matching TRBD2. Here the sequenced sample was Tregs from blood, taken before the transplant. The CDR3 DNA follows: TGTGCCAGCAGCGCCGGGAGGGCAAATGAGCAGTTCTTC. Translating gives CASSAGRANEQFF.